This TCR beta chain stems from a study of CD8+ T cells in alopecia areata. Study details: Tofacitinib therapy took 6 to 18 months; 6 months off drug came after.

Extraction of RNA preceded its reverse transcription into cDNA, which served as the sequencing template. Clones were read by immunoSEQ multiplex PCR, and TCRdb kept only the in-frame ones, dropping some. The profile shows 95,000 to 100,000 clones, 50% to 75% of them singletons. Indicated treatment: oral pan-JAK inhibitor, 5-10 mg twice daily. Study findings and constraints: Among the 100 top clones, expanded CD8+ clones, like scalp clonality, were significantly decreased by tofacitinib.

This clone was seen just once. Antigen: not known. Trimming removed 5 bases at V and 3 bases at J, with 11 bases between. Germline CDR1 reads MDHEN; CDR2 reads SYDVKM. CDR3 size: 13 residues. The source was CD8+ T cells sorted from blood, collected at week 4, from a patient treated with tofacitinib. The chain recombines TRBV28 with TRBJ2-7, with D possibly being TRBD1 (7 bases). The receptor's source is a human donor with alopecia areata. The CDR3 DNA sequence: TGTGCCAGCAGTCGGAGGGGGCACTACGAGCAGTACTTC. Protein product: CASSRRGHYEQYF.